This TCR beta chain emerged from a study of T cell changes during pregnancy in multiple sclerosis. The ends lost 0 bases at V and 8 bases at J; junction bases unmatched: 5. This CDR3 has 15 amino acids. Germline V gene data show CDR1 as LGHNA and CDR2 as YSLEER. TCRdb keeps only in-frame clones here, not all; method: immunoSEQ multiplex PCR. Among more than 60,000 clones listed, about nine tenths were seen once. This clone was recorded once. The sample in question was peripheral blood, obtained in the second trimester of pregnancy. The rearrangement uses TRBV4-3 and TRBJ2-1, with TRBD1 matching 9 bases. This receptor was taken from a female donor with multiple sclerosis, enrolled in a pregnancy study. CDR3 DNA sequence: TGCGCCAGCAGCCAAGATCGGGACAGGGAAGATGAGCAGTTCTTC. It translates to CASSQDRDREDEQFF.